These T cell receptor beta chains were read from a single sample in a study of vaccination and CD4 T cells after COVID-19. TCRdb re-analysed the PCR reads in MiXCR, keeping a single row per CDR3 protein. The profile shows over 20,000 distinct CDR3 sequences, about 52% of them singletons. No cognate antigen is known for these TCRs. The sequenced sample consisted of CD4+ T cells from blood, cultured in vitro. The receptors shown here come from a human donor who had recovered from COVID-19. The CDR3 runs from the conserved cysteine through the conserved F or W.

TRBV5-1,15,TRBJ2-2,CASSLDSTLTGELFF
TRBV6-2/TRBV6-3,16,TRBJ2-7,CASSYRVAGTLYEQYF
TRBV7-2,16,TRBJ2-2,CASSSNRGWDTGELFF
TRBV11-3,12,TRBJ2-7,CASSSRRGEQYF
TRBV5-1,13,TRBJ1-1,CASSPGWNTEAFF
TRBV28,15,TRBJ1-5,CASRFYRGSNQPQHF
TRBV5-1,15,TRBJ1-1,CASSSGRSRGTEAFF
TRBV20-1,13,TRBJ2-3,CSATGVSTDTQYF
TRBV20-1,13,TRBJ1-1,CSARDQGPTEAFF
TRBV7-3,13,TRBJ1-5,CASSLTGDQPQHF
TRBV12-3/TRBV12-4,15,TRBJ1-2,CASSLRGVGYYGYTF
TRBV28,15,TRBJ1-1,CASSPPRAMNTEAFF
TRBV7-6,14,TRBJ1-2,CASTPIQGEAGYTF
TRBV10-3,17,TRBJ2-6,CAISESGGGTGANVLTF
TRBV7-2,13,TRBJ1-5,CASSYKYRDLQHF
TRBV20-1,11,TRBJ1-3,CSARSGNTIYF
TRBV7-9,15,TRBJ2-2,CASSLWGRNTGELFF
TRBV7-2,14,TRBJ1-1,CASSLPGRNTEAFF
TRBV27,16,TRBJ1-2,CASSLDRDTINYGYTF
TRBV5-1,14,TRBJ1-6,CASSNGQKDSPLHF
TRBV19,13,TRBJ2-7,CASSIAASYEQYF
TRBV11-2,15,TRBJ2-7,CASTYRAGGRYEQYF
TRBV7-2,14,TRBJ1-5,CASSRGQDNQPQHF
TRBV20-1,17,TRBJ1-4,CSAKDRGVPATNEKLFF